These 3 T cell receptor beta chains originate from one sample sequenced in a study of cytomegalovirus exposure and HLA in healthy donors. PCR involved 60 Vbeta and 13 Jbeta primers. The method was immunoSEQ multiplex PCR; TCRdb's version includes in-frame clones alone and lacks a portion of them. The profile shows 100,000 to 150,000 clones, 75% to 85% of them singletons. Sequencing was done on a sample of PBMCs. The receptors derive from a man aged 40-49 years in good health and CMV-seronegative.

This clone was counted once. This rearrangement joins TRBV7-9 to TRBJ2-7; D is perhaps TRBD2 (5 bases). Trimming left V 1 base short and J 0 bases short, with 10 bases between. Germline V lookup: CDR1 SEHNR, CDR2 FQNEAQ (reference sequence). The CDR3 loop spans 15 amino acids. CDR3 in DNA: TGTGCCAGCAGCTTAGTGAAAGGGAGCTCCTACGAGCAGTACTTC. It translates to CASSLVKGSSYEQYF.

V gene TRBV7-9 combines with J gene TRBJ2-7; D is unresolved. CDR1 is SEHNR and CDR2 is FQNEAQ in the germline V gene (reference sequence). The CDR3 sequence is 14 residues long. Trimming removed 2 bases from V and 0 bases from J, with 8 bases in between. The CDR3 DNA reads TGTGCCAGCAGCTTATCCCAGAACTCCTACGAGCAGTACTTC. This gives the protein CASSLSQNSYEQYF.

The gene calls are TRBV2 and TRBJ1-1; 8 bases agree with TRBD1. J was trimmed by 1 base and V by 4 bases; bases with no gene match: 2. The CDR3 has 14 amino acids. The germline V gene encodes CDR1 SNHLY and CDR2 FYNNEI. The chain's CDR3 is CASSGGTGNTEAFF. The CDR3, as DNA: TGTGCCAGCAGTGGCGGGACAGGGAACACTGAAGCTTTCTTT.